The next 18 T cell receptor beta chains were all read from a single sample in a study of shared clonotypes between healthy human individuals. Sequenced by immunoSEQ multiplex PCR; TCRdb stores in-frame clones only, minus some. The sample lists approximately 2,000,000 clones, around 93% occurring once. CD45RO-negative, CCR7-positively selected cells formed the naive CD8 fraction, excluding terminally differentiated effector memory CD45RA+ cells. Sequencing used naive CD8+ T cells from PBMCs. The source of these receptors is a man aged 18 to 30 in good health. Some clones in this sample may be carry-over from other donors' samples.

V usage is TRBV19 and J usage is TRBJ2-1, with TRBD1 matching over 10 bases. The CDR3 covers 15 residues. V lost 5 bases, J lost 7 bases, and 8 bases stayed unmatched. Germline-derived CDR1 and CDR2 are LNHDA and SQIVND (reference sequence). The CDR3 region is CASSLGTGAVNEQFF. The CDR3 DNA sequence: TGTGCCAGTAGTCTCGGGACAGGGGCGGTAAATGAGCAGTTCTTC.

The CDR3 bases are TGTGCCAGCAGCAAAGAAGGACAGGGCTGCTCCTACGAGCAGTACTTC. Encoded protein: CASSKEGQGCSYEQYF. The rearrangement joins TRBV21-1 to TRBJ2-7; the table's D call of TRBD1 was not tested on the DNA. TRBV21-1 is labeled a pseudogene. The CDR3 has 16 amino acids.

The genes are TRBV19 and TRBJ2-2; D ambiguous. Germline assignment: CDR1 LNHDA and CDR2 SQIVND (reference sequence). The CDR3 covers 13 residues. The V gene lost 7 bases and the J gene lost 1 base, with 7 bases spanning the gap. CDR3 sequence: CASTGQNTGELFF. The DNA of the CDR3 is TGTGCCAGTACCGGGCAGAACACCGGGGAGCTGTTTTTT. The full variable domain, rest sourced from reference TRBV19 and TRBJ2-2, is DGGITQSPKYLFRKEGQNVTLSCEQNLNHDAMYWYRQDPGQGLRLIYYSQIVNDFQKGDIAEGYSVSREKKESFPLTVTSAQKNPTAFYLCASTGQNTGELFFGEGSRLTVL.

The V and J genes are TRBV27 and TRBJ2-3; TRBD1 matches at 8 bases. Germline V lookup: CDR1 MNHEY, CDR2 SMNVEV (reference sequence). The CDR3 totals 16 residues. J was trimmed by 0 bases and V by 5 bases; bases with no gene match: 7. The CDR3, as DNA: TGTGCCAGCAGTCCTGGACAGGGTTATAGCACAGATACGCAGTATTTT. Encoded protein: CASSPGQGYSTDTQYF.

This clone was seen just once. V usage is TRBV25-1 and J usage is TRBJ1-2, with D tentatively TRBD1 (6 bases). Germline V gives CDR1 MGHDK, CDR2 SYGVNS. V gave up 6 bases and J gave up 4 bases, with 12 bases separating them. This CDR3 is built from 13 residues. CDR3 sequence reads: CASRGGSRYGYTF. CDR3 DNA: TGTGCCAGCAGGGGGGGCTCCCGCTATGGCTACACCTTC.

Remarks on this clone: Other DNA sequences in this specimen translate into the identical CDR3. The chain links TRBV13 to TRBJ1-5; D is unclear. The V and J ends lost 0 bases and 4 bases respectively, with 7 bases between them. Germline V gene data show CDR1 as PRHDT and CDR2 as FYEKMQ (reference sequence). This CDR3 has 14 amino acids. Written as DNA, the CDR3 is TGTGCCAGCAGCTTAGGCCTTGGGAATCAGCCCCAGCATTTT. Translation gives CASSLGLGNQPQHF.

The CDR3 is CASSFEYMRPGTSGNLRIYNEQFF. CDR3 nucleotides: TGCGCCAGCAGCTTTGAGTACATGAGACCGGGGACTAGCGGGAACCTTCGAATTTACAATGAGCAGTTCTTC. The chain uses TRBV5-1 and TRBJ2-1, with 13 bases identical to TRBD2. The CDR3 has 24 amino acids. Germline V CDR1 and CDR2: SGHRS, YFSETQ. Trimming at V came to 2 bases and at J to 4 bases, leaving 27 bases not matched to a gene.

The rearrangement uses TRBV1 and TRBJ2-3; TRBD2 is the table's D call, not checked against the DNA. TRBV1 is deemed a pseudogene. CDR3 length equals 22 residues. The CDR3 protein is CTSSQDRTRGTSGRSFPDTQYF. The CDR3 coding sequence is TGCACCAGCAGCCAAGATCGAACGCGCGGGACTAGCGGGAGATCATTCCCAGATACGCAGTATTTT.

This clone was counted once. The chain has TRBV28 and TRBJ2-3; TRBD2 might be the D (5 bases). Trimming removed 3 bases at V and 0 bases at J, with 10 bases between. Germline V CDR1 and CDR2: MDHEN, SYDVKM. This CDR3 contains 15 residues. The CDR3 here is CASSFVAQSTDTQYF. CDR3 bases: TGTGCCAGCAGTTTCGTAGCGCAAAGCACAGATACGCAGTATTTT.

The genes are TRBV5-1 and TRBJ2-1; D unresolved. CDR3 length: 12 residues. CDR1 is SGHRS, CDR2 YFSETQ, per germline. The V end lost 4 bases, the J end lost 7 bases, and 9 bases lay between the germline ends. CDR3: CASSRVGNEQFF. For the CDR3, the DNA is TGCGCCAGCAGCCGGGTCGGAAATGAGCAGTTCTTC.

The rearrangement uses TRBV6-1 and TRBJ1-3; a possible D gene is TRBD1 (5 bases). V lost 2 bases and J lost 4, with 12 bases in between. The CDR3 is made up of 15 amino acids. From germline, CDR1 is MNHNS and CDR2 SASEGT. The DNA for the CDR3 is TGTGCCAGCAGTGAATACGAGGGGTCCGGAAACACCATATATTTT. Its protein is CASSEYEGSGNTIYF.

V is TRBV19 and J is TRBJ1-5; D is perhaps TRBD1 (6 bases). The CDR3 is 13 residues long. Germline V gives CDR1 LNHDA, CDR2 SQIVND (reference sequence). V lost 8 bases to trimming and J lost 5 bases, with 13 bases between them. The CDR3 DNA reads TGTGCCAGTCAGGACAGCGTACATCAGCCCCAGCATTTT. Amino acid sequence: CASQDSVHQPQHF. Looking up the rest from reference TRBV19 and TRBJ1-5 gives the full variable domain: DGGITQSPKYLFRKEGQNVTLSCEQNLNHDAMYWYRQDPGQGLRLIYYSQIVNDFQKGDIAEGYSVSREKKESFPLTVTSAQKNPTAFYLCASQDSVHQPQHFGDGTRLSIL.

This clone has a handful of counts. Different DNA sequences within this sample yield the same CDR3. V usage is TRBV5-6 and J usage is TRBJ1-1; D remains unclear. In germline, CDR1 is SGHDT, CDR2 YYEEEE. With 0 bases removed from V and 2 bases from J, the gap between germline ends came to 8 bases. The CDR3 extends over 14 amino acids. Here the CDR3 DNA reads TGTGCCAGCAGCTTGGGGGAGGGAAACACTGAAGCTTTCTTT. Amino acids: CASSLGEGNTEAFF.

As to this clone: In the same sample, other DNA sequences code for this CDR3. The V and J genes are TRBV28 and TRBJ1-1, with TRBD1 matching 7 bases. This CDR3 is 16 amino acids long. The V and J ends lost 4 bases and 8 bases, in that order; junction bases with no gene match: 16. Looked up from germline, CDR1 is MDHEN and CDR2 is SYDVKM. The chain's CDR3 is CASSSRQGRRTGEAFF. In DNA, the CDR3 is TGTGCCAGCAGTTCCCGACAGGGTCGGAGAACAGGGGAAGCTTTCTTT.

This chain links TRBV19 with TRBJ1-5; no reliable D call. CDR1 and CDR2 (germline): LNHDA, SQIVND (reference sequence). The CDR3 contains 14 residues. The V gene lost 5 bases and the J gene lost 2 bases, with 10 bases spanning the gap. CDR3 bases: TGTGCCAGTAGTCCCTGGGTGGGCAATCAGCCCCAGCATTTT. Translating it yields CASSPWVGNQPQHF.

The chain recombines TRBV13 with TRBJ2-1; tentative D call: TRBD2 (5 bases). Trimming removed 5 bases from V and 8 bases from J, with 16 bases in between. The CDR3 consists of 14 residues. From germline, CDR1 is PRHDT and CDR2 FYEKMQ (reference sequence). CDR3 nucleotides: TGTGCCAGCAGCCTCCCCGGACTGGGGTATGAGCAGTTCTTC. Translated: CASSLPGLGYEQFF. The full variable domain, its missing parts supplied by reference TRBV13 and TRBJ2-1, is AAGVIQSPRHLIKEKRETATLKCYPIPRHDTVYWYQQGPGQDPQFLISFYEKMQSDKGSIPDRFSAQQFSDYHSELNMSSLELGDSALYFCASSLPGLGYEQFFGPGTRLTVL.

In this sample, this clone turned up a few times. The chain recombines TRBV4-1 with TRBJ1-5, with a weak D call TRBD1 (6 bases). Trimming stripped 1 base from V and 7 bases from J, with 14 bases between. This CDR3 contains 15 residues. From germline, CDR1 is MGHRA and CDR2 YSYEKL. The CDR3 DNA follows: TGCGCCAGCAGCCAAGGCGAACAGGGCGAGCAGCCCCAGCATTTT. It yields the protein CASSQGEQGEQPQHF.

This chain connects TRBV11-2 to TRBJ2-1; 9 nucleotides line up with TRBD1. Germline assignment: CDR1 SGHAT and CDR2 FQNNGV. The CDR3 is 13 residues long. After removal of 8 bases from V and 8 bases from J, the junction contained 7 bases not matched to a gene. Here the CDR3 reads CASEDRGNDEQFF. The CDR3 nucleotides are TGTGCCAGCGAGGACAGGGGTAATGATGAGCAGTTCTTC. Drawing the rest from reference TRBV11-2 and TRBJ2-1, the complete variable domain is EAGVAQSPRYKIIEKRQSVAFWCNPISGHATLYWYQQILGQGPKLLIQFQNNGVVDDSQLPKDRFSAERLKGVDSTLKIQPAKLEDSAVYLCASEDRGNDEQFFGPGTRLTVL.